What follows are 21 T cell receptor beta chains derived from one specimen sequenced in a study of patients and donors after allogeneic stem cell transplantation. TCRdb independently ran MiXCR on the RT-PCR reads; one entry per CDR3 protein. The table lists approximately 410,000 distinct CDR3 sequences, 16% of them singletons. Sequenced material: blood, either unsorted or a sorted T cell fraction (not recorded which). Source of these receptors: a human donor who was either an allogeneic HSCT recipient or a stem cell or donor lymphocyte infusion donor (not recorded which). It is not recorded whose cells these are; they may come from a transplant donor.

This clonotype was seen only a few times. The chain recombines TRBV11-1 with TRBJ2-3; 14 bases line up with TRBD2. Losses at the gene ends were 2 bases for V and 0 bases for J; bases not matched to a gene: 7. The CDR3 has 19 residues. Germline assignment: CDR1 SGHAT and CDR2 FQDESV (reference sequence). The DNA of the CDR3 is TGTGCCAGCAGCTTATGGCGGACTAGCGGGGGGCTCAGCACAGATACGCAGTATTTT. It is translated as CASSLWRTSGGLSTDTQYF.

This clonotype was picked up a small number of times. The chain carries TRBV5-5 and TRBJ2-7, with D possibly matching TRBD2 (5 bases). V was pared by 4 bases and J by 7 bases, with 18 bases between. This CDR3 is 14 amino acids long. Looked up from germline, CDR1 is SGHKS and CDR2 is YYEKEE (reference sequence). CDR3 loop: CASSAESRRGEQYF. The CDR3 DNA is TGTGCCAGCAGCGCGGAGAGCAGGCGAGGGGAGCAGTACTTC.

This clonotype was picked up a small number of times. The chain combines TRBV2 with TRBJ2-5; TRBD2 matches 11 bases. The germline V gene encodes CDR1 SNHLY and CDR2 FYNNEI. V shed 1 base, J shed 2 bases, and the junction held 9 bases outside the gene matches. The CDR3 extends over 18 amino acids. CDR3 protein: CASSEGRLAGGIQETQYF. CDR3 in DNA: TGTGCCAGCAGTGAAGGAAGGCTAGCGGGGGGCATACAAGAGACCCAGTACTTC.

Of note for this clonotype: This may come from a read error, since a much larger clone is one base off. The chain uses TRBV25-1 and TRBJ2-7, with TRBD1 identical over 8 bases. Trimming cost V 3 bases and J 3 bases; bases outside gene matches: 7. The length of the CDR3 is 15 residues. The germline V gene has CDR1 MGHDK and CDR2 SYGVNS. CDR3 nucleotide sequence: TGTGCCAGCAGTGAGAGTGGACAGGGAAACTACGAGCAGTACTTC. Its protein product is CASSESGQGNYEQYF.

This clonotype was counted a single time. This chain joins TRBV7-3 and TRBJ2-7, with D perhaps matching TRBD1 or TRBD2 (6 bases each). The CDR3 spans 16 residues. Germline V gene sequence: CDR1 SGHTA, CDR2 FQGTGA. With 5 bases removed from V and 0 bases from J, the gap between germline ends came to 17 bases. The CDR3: CASSLLGGPSSYEQYF. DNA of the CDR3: TGTGCCAGCAGCCTATTGGGGGGCCCTAGCTCCTACGAGCAGTACTTC. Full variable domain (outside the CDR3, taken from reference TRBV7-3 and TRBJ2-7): GAGVSQTPSNKVTEKGKYVELRCDPISGHTALYWYRQSLGQGPEFLIYFQGTGAADDSGLPNDRFFAVRPEGSVSTLKIQRTERGDSAVYLCASSLLGGPSSYEQYFGPGTRLTVT.

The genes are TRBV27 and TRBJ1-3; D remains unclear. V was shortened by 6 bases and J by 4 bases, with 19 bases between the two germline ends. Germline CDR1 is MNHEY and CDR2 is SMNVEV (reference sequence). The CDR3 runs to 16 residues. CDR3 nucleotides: TGTGCCAGCAGCTCAAACGTAGGAGGGCCGGGAAACACCATATATTTT. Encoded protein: CASSSNVGGPGNTIYF.

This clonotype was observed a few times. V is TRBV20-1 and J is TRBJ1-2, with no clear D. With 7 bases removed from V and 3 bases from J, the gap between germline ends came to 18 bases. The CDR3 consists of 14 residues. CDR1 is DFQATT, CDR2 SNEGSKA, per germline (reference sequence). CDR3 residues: CSGPPLRGYYGYTF. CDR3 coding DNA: TGCAGTGGCCCCCCACTCCGGGGATACTATGGCTACACCTTC.

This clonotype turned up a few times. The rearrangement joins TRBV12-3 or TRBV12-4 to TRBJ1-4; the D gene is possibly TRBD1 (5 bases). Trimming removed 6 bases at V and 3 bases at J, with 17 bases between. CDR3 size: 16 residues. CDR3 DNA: TGTGCCAGCAGACAGCGGCGGGGGTGGCCTAATGAAAAACTGTTTTTT. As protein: CASRQRRGWPNEKLFF.

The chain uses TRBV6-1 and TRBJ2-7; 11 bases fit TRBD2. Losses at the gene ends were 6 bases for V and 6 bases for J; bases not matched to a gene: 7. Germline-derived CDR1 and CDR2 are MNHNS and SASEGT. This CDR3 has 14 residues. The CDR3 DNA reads TGTGCCAGCAGCCACGGGACTAGCGGTAGCGAGCAGTACTTC. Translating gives CASSHGTSGSEQYF.

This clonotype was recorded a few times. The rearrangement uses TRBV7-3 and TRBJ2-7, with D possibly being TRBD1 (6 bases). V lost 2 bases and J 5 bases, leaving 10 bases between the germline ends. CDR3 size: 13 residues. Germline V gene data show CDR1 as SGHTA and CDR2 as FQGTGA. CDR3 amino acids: CASSLYRENEQYF. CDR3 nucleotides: TGTGCCAGCAGCTTATACAGGGAGAACGAGCAGTACTTC.

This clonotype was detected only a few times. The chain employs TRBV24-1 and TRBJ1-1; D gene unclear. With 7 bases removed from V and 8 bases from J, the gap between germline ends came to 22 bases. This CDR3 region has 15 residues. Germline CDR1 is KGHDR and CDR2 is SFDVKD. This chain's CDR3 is CATRSAPRSSGEAFF. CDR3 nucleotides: TGTGCCACCAGGTCGGCCCCTCGGTCGTCGGGAGAAGCTTTCTTT.

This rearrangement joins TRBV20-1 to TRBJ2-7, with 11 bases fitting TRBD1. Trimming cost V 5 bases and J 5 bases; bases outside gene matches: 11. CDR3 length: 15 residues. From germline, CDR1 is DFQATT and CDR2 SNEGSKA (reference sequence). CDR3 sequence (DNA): TGCAGTGCTCGGGGGCTCGGACAGGGGGCCCACGAGCAGTACTTC. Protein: CSARGLGQGAHEQYF.

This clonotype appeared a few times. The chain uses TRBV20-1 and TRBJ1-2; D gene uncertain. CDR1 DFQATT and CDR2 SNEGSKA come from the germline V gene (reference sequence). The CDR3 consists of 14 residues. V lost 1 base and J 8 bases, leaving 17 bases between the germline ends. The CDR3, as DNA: TGCAGTGCTAGAGCCCCGGAGGGATTGAAAGGCTACACCTTC. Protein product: CSARAPEGLKGYTF.

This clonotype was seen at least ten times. The CDR3 DNA reads TGCGCCAGCAGCACGGACTCTTCCTACGAGCAGTACTTC. It specifies CASSTDSSYEQYF. This chain connects TRBV5-1 to TRBJ2-7, with D tentatively TRBD2 (5 bases). V was shortened by 4 bases and J by 1 base, with 9 bases between the two germline ends. CDR1 and CDR2 from the germline V gene are SGHRS and YFSETQ. CDR3 length: 13 amino acids. Combining the CDR3 with reference TRBV5-1 and TRBJ2-7 gives the whole variable domain KAGVTQTPRYLIKTRGQQVTLSCSPISGHRSVSWYQQTPGQGLQFLFEYFSETQRNKGNFPGRFSGRQFSNSRSEMNVSTLELGDSALYLCASSTDSSYEQYFGPGTRLTVT.

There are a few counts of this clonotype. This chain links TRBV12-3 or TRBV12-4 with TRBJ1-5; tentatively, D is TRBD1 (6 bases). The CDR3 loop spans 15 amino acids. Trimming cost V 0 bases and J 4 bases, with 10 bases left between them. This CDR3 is CASSLAAGANQPQHF. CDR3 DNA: TGTGCCAGCAGTTTAGCGGCAGGGGCTAATCAGCCCCAGCATTTT.

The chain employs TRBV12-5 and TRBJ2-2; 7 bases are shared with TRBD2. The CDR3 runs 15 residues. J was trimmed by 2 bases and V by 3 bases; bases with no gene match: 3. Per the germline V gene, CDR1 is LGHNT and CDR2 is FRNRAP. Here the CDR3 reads CASGLSGINTGELFF. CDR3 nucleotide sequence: TGTGCTAGTGGTTTAAGCGGGATCAACACCGGGGAGCTGTTTTTT.

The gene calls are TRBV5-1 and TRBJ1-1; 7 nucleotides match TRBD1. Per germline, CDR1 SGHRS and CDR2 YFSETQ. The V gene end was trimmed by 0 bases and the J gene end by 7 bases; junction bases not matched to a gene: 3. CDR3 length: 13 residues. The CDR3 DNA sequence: TGCGCCAGCAGCTTGGAGGGGGCTGGTGAAGCTTTCTTT. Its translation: CASSLEGAGEAFF.

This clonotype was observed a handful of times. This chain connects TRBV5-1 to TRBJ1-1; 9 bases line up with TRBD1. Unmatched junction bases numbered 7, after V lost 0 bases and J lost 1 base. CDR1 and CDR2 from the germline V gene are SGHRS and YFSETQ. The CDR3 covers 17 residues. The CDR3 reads CASSLAFTGQGNTEAFF. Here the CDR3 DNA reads TGCGCCAGCAGCTTGGCATTCACGGGACAGGGGAACACTGAAGCTTTCTTT. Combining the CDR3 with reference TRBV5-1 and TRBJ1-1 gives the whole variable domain KAGVTQTPRYLIKTRGQQVTLSCSPISGHRSVSWYQQTPGQGLQFLFEYFSETQRNKGNFPGRFSGRQFSNSRSEMNVSTLELGDSALYLCASSLAFTGQGNTEAFFGQGTRLTVV.

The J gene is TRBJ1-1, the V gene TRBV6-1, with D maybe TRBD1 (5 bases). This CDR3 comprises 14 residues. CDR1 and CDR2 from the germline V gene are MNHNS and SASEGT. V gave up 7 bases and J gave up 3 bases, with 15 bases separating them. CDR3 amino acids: CASKDGGSDTEAFF. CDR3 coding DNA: TGTGCCAGCAAGGATGGGGGAAGCGACACTGAAGCTTTCTTT.

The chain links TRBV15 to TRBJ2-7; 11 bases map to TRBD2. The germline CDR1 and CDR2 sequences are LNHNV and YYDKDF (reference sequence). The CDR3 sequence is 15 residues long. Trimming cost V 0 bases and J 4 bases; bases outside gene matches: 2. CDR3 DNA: TGTGCCACCAGCAGAGATACTAGCGGGAGATACGAGCAGTACTTC. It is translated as CATSRDTSGRYEQYF.

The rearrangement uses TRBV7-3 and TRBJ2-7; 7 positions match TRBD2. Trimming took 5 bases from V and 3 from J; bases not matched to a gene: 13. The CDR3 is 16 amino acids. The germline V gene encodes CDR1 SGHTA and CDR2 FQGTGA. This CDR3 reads CASSAETRLADYEQYF. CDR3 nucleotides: TGTGCCAGCAGCGCGGAAACTCGGCTAGCGGACTACGAGCAGTACTTC.